These T cell receptor beta chains were read from a single sample in a study of shared clonotypes between healthy human individuals. TCRdb's copy holds only in-frame clones and misses some; the assay was immunoSEQ multiplex PCR. The table records approximately 1,500,000 clones, 95% to 99% of them present only once. Sequenced: naive CD4+ T cells sorted from blood. The receptors were gathered from a man between 25 and 39 years old in good health. CDR3s include the opening cysteine and the closing phenylalanine or tryptophan. Fields, in order: J gene, V gene, CDR3 protein.

TRBJ1-1 | TRBV19 | CASSTGQGFTEAFF
TRBJ2-1 | TRBV6-5 | CASSTPNSSEQFF
TRBJ2-7 | TRBV27 | CASSLFLAGMAREQYF
TRBJ2-7 | TRBV20-1 | CSADAFDEQYF
TRBJ2-1 | TRBV6-4 | CASSADIAGSEQFF
TRBJ2-7 | TRBV10-3 | CAISDREPYEQYF
TRBJ2-1 | TRBV10-1 | CASSETSGYNEQFF
TRBJ2-7 | TRBV19 | CASSIGQGAYEQYF
TRBJ1-2 | TRBV5-4 | CASSSGALNYGYTF
TRBJ2-7 | TRBV9 | CASSVGWGANYEQYF